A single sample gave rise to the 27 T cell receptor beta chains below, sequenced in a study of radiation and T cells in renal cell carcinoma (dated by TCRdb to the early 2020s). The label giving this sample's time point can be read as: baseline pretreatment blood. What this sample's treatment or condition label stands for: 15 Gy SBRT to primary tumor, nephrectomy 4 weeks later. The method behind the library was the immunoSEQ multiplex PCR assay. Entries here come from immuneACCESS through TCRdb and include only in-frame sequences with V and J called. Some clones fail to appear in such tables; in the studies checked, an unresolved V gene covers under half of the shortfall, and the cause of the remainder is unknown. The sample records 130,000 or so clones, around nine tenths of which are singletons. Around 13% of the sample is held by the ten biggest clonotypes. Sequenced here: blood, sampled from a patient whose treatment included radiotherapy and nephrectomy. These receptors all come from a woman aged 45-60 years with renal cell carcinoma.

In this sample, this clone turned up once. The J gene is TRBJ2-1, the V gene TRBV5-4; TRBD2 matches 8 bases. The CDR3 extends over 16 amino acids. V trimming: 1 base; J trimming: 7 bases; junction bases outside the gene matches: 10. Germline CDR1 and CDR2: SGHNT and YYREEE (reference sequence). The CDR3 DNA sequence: TGTGCCAGCAGCTTGCCCTTAAGCGGGGGTTGGAATGAGCAGTTCTTC. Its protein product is CASSLPLSGGWNEQFF.

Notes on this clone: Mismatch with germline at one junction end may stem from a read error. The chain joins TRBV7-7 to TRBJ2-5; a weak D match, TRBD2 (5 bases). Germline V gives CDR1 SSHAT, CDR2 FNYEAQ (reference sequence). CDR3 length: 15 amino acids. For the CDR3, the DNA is TGTGCTAGCAGCGTCGGACTTGGGGTCCAAGAGACCCAGTACTTC. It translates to CASSVGLGVQETQYF. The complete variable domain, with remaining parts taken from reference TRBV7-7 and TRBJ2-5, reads GAGVSQSPRYKVTKRGQDVTLRCDPISSHATLYWYQQALGQGPEFLTYFNYEAQPDKSGLPSDRFSAERPEGSISTLTIQRTEQRDSAMYRCASSVGLGVQETQYFGPGTRLLVL.

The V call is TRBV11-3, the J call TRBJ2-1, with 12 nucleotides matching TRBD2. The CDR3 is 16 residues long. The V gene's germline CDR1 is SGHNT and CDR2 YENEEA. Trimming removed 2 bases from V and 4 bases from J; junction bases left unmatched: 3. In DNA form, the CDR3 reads TGTGCCAGCAGCTTAAGGCTAGCGGGGGGGTACAATGAGCAGTTCTTC. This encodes CASSLRLAGGYNEQFF.

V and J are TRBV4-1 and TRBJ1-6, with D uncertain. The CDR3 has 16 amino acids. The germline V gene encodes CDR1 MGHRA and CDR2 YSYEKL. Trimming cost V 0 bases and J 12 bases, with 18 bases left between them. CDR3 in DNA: TGCGCCAGCAGCCAAGATGATATTCTAGGCTACGAACCCCTCCACTTT. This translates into CASSQDDILGYEPLHF.

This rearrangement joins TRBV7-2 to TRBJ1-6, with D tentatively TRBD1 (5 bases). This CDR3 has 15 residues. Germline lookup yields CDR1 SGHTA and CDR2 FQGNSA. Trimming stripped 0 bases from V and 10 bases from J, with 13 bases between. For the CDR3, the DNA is TGTGCCAGCAGCTTAGCATGGGGCTTTGAGTCACCCCTCCACTTT. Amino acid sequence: CASSLAWGFESPLHF.

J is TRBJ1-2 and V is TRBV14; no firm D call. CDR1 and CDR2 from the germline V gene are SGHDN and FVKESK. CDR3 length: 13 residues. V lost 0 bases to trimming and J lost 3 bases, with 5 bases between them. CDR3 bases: TGTGCCAGCAGCCAAGATGTGGACTATGGCTACACCTTC. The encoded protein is CASSQDVDYGYTF.

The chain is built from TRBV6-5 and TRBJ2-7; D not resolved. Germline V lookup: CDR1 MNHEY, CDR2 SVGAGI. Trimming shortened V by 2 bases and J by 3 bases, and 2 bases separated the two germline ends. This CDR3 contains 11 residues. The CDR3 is CASSYIYEQYF. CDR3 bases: TGTGCCAGCAGTTACATCTACGAGCAGTACTTC.

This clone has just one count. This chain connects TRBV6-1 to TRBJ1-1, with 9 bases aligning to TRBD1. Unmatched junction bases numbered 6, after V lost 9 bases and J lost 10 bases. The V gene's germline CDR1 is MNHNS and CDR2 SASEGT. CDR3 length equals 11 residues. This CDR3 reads CASWGGQGAFF. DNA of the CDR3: TGTGCCAGTTGGGGGGGACAGGGAGCTTTCTTT.

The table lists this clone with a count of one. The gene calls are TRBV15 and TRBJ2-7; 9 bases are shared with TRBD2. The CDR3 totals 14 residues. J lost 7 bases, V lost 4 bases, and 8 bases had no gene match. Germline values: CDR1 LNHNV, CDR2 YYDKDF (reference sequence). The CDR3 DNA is TGTGCCACCAGCATGAGGACTAGCGTGGGTGAGCAGTACTTC. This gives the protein CATSMRTSVGEQYF.

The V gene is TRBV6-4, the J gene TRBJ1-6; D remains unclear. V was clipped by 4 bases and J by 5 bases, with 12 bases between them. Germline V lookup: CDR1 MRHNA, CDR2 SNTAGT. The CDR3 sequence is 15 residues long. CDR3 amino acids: CASSAAGRHNSPLHF. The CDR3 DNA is TGTGCCAGCAGTGCTGCCGGACGGCATAATTCACCCCTCCACTTT.

CDR3 bases: TGTGCCAGCAGTTCGGGGGTGGGGGCTTACGAGCAGTACTTC. This translates into CASSSGVGAYEQYF. The rearrangement links TRBV27 to TRBJ2-7; D may match TRBD1 or TRBD2 (6 bases each). The CDR3 is 14 amino acids. The germline V gene encodes CDR1 MNHEY and CDR2 SMNVEV (reference sequence). Trimming pared 4 bases from V and 4 bases from J, leaving 14 bases between.

The CDR3 loop is CATSRDRTSYEQYF. CDR3 nucleotides: TGTGCCACCAGCAGAGATAGGACCTCCTACGAGCAGTACTTC. This chain links TRBV15 with TRBJ2-7; D not resolved. CDR1 and CDR2 (germline): LNHNV, YYDKDF (reference sequence). V was clipped by 0 bases and J by 0 bases, with 6 bases between them. This CDR3 comprises 14 residues. The whole variable domain, remainder taken from reference TRBV15 and TRBJ2-7, is DAMVIQNPRYQVTQFGKPVTLSCSQTLNHNVMYWYQQKSSQAPKLLFHYYDKDFNNEADTPDNFQSRRPNTSFCFLDIRSPGLGDTAMYLCATSRDRTSYEQYFGPGTRLTVT.

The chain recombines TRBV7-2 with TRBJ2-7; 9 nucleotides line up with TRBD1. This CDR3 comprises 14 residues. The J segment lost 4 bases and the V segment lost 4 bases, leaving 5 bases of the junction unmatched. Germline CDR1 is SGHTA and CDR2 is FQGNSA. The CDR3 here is CASSSGQGRYEQYF. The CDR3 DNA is TGTGCCAGCAGCTCGGGACAGGGAAGATACGAGCAGTACTTC.

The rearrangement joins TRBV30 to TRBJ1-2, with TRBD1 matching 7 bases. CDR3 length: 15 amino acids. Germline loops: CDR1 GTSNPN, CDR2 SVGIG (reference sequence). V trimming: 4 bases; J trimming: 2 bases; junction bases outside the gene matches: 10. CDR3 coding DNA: TGTGCCTGGAAGAGACGGACAGGTATAAACTATGGCTACACCTTC. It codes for CAWKRRTGINYGYTF.

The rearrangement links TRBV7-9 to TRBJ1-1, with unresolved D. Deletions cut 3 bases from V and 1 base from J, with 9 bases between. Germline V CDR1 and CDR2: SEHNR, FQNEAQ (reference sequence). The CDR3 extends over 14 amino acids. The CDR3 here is CASSFQDRNTEAFF. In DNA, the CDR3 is TGTGCCAGCAGCTTCCAGGACCGGAACACTGAAGCTTTCTTT.

The CDR3 loop reads CASSVAGGSSYEQYF. CDR3 in DNA: TGTGCCAGCAGCGTAGCGGGGGGTAGCTCCTACGAGCAGTACTTC. V usage is TRBV7-3 and J usage is TRBJ2-7, with 10 bases identical to TRBD2. The CDR3 runs to 15 residues. V lost 5 bases and J lost 0; bases outside the gene matches: 4. The germline gives CDR1 SGHTA, CDR2 FQGTGA.

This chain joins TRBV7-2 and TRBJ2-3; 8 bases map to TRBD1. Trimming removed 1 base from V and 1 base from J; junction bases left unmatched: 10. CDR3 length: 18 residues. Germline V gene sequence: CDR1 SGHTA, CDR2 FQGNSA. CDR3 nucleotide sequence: TGTGCCAGCAGCTTAGTGATCTTGGGGACAGGTCGCACAGATACGCAGTATTTT. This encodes CASSLVILGTGRTDTQYF.

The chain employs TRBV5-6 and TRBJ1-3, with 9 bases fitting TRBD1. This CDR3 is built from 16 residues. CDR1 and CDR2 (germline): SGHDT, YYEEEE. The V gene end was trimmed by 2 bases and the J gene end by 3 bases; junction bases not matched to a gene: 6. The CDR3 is CASSFHRGLSGNTIYF. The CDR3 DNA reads TGTGCCAGCAGCTTCCACAGGGGGCTTAGTGGAAACACCATATATTTT.

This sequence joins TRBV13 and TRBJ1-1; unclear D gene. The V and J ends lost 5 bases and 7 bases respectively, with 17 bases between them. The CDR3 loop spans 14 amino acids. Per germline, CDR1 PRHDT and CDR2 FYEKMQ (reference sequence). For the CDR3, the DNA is TGTGCCAGCAGCCCCACCCGGAGGGCGGTTGAAGCTTTCTTT. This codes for CASSPTRRAVEAFF.

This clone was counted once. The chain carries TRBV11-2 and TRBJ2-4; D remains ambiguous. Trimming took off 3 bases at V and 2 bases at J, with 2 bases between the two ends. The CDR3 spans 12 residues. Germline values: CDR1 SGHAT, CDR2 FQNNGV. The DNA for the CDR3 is TGTGCCAGCAGCTTGACCAAAAACATTCAGTACTTC. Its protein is CASSLTKNIQYF. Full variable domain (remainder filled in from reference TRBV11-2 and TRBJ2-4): EAGVAQSPRYKIIEKRQSVAFWCNPISGHATLYWYQQILGQGPKLLIQFQNNGVVDDSQLPKDRFSAERLKGVDSTLKIQPAKLEDSAVYLCASSLTKNIQYFGAGTRLSVL.

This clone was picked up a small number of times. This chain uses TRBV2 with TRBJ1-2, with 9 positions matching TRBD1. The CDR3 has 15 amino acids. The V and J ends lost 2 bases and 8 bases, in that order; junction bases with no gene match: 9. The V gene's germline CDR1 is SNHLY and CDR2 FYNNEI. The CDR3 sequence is CASSESRTGAEGYTF. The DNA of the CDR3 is TGTGCCAGCAGTGAATCCAGGACAGGGGCGGAGGGCTACACCTTC.

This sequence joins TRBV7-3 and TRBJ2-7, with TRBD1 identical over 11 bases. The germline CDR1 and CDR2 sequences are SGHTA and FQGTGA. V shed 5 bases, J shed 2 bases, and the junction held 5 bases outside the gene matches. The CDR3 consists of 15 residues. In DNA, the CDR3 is TGTGCCAGCAGCCTAGGGGGACAGGGGGCCTACGAGCAGTACTTC. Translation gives CASSLGGQGAYEQYF.

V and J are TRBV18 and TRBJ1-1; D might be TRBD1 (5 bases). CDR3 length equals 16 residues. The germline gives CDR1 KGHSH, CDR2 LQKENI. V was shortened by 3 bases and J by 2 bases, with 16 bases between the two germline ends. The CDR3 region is CASSPPSGAKNTEAFF. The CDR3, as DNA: TGTGCCAGCTCACCTCCTAGCGGGGCAAAAAACACTGAAGCTTTCTTT.

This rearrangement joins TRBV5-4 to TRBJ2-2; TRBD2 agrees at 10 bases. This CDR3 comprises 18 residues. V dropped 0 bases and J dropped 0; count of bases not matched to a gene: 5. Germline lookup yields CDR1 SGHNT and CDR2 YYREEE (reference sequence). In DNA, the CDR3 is TGTGCCAGCAGCTTGGGGCTAGCGGGGGCTTCGAACACCGGGGAGCTGTTTTTT. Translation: CASSLGLAGASNTGELFF.

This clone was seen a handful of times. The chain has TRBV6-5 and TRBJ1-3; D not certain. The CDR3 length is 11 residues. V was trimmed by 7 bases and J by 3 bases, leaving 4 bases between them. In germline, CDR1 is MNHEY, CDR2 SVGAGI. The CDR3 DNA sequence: TGTGCCAGCAAAGGTGGAAACACCATATATTTT. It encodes CASKGGNTIYF.

CDR3 sequence reads: CASSAGQGSYNEQFF. CDR3 coding DNA: TGTGCCAGCAGCGCGGGACAGGGTTCCTACAATGAGCAGTTCTTC. The rearrangement links TRBV9 to TRBJ2-1; 9 bases are a match to TRBD1. The CDR3 has 15 residues. Germline V gives CDR1 SGDLS, CDR2 YYNGEE. J gave up 1 base and V 3 bases, and 2 bases lay outside the gene matches.

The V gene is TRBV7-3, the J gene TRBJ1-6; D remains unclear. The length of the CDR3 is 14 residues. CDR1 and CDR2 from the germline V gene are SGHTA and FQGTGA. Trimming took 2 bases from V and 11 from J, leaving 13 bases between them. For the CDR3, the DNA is TGTGCCAGCAGCTTAGACGGGCTTGGGGCACCCCTCCACTTT. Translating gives CASSLDGLGAPLHF.